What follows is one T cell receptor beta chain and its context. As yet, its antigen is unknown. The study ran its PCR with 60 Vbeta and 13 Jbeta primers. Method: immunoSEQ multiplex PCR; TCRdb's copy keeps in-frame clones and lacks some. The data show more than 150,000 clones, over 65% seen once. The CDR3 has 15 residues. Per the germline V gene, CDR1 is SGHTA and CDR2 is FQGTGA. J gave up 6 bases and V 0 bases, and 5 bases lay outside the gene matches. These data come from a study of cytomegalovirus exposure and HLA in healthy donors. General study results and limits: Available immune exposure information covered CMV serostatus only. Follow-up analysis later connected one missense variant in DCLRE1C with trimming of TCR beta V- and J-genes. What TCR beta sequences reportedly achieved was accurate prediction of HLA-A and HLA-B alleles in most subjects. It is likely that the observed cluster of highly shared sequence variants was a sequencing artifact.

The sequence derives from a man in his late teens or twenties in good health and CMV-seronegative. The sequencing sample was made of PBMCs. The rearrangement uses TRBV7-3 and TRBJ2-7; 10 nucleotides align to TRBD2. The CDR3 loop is CASSLTPAGGREQYF. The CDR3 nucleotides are TGTGCCAGCAGCTTAACACCAGCGGGGGGGCGCGAGCAGTACTTC.